This T cell receptor beta chain was retrieved from a study of brain T cells in children with intractable seizures. This clone has a single count. The antigen remains undetermined. The time point here: blood from clinic visit 5 months post-surgery; TSC patient then seizure free. Sequencing was limited to surgery cases with top T cell transcript signatures in brain tissue. Pre-surgery treatment included at least one anti-epileptic drug. Study-level findings and limits: Clones missing pre-surgery may reflect undersampling of that blood sample. Patients' HCMV serostatus was unknown; virus specificity rests on CDR3 similarity alone.

Sequencing used immunoSEQ multiplex PCR; TCRdb keeps in-frame clones, though not all of them. The table lists around 340,000 clones, 93% of them singletons. The clonotype comes from a boy in the first two years of life with tuberous sclerosis and intractable seizures. The source material was peripheral blood, sampled approximately 5 months after surgery.

This CDR3 is CAWSGAGGGYTF. The CDR3 DNA reads as TGTGCCTGGAGTGGTGCAGGGGGAGGCTACACCTTC. This sequence joins TRBV30 and TRBJ1-2; 7 nucleotides align to TRBD1. The CDR3 is made up of 12 amino acids. Germline V gene sequence: CDR1 GTSNPN, CDR2 SVGIG (reference sequence). Trimming cost V 1 base and J 8 bases; bases outside gene matches: 4.